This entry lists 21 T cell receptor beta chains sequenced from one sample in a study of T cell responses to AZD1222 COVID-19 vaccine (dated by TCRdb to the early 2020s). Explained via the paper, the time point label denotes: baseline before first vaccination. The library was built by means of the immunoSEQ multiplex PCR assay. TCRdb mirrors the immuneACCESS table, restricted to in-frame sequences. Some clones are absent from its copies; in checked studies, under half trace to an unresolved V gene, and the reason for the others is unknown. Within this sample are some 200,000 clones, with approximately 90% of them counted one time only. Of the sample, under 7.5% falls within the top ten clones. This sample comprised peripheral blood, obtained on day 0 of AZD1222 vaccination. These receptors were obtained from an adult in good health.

The CDR3 protein is CASFKGRGEKLFF. The CDR3 nucleotides are TGTGCCAGCTTTAAAGGGAGAGGCGAAAAACTGTTTTTT. J is TRBJ1-4 and V is TRBV2; D is uncertain. Trimming left V 8 bases short and J 8 bases short, with 15 bases between. The CDR3 totals 13 residues. CDR1 is SNHLY, CDR2 FYNNEI, per germline.

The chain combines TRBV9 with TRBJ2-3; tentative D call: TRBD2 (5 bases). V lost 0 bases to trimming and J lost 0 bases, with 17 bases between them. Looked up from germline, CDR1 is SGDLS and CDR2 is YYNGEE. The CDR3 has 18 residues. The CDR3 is CASSVVDSRGGSTDTQYF. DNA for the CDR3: TGTGCCAGCAGCGTAGTAGATTCTCGTGGCGGGAGCACAGATACGCAGTATTTT.

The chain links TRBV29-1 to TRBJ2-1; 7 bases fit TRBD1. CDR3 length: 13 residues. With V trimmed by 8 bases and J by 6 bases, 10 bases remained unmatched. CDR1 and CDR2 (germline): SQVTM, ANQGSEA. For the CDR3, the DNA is TGCAGCCTCCGGGACAGTCCTTTCAATGAGCAGTTCTTC. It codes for CSLRDSPFNEQFF.

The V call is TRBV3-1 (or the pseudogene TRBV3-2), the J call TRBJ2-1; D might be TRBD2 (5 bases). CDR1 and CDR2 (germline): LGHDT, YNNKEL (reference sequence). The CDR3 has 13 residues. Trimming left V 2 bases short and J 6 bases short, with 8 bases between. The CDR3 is CASSQMGVNEQFF. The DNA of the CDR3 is TGTGCCAGCAGCCAAATGGGAGTCAATGAGCAGTTCTTC.

CDR3 in DNA: TGTGCCATCAGTGTCCGGGAGAATGATTCACCCCTCCACTTT. Its translation is CAISVRENDSPLHF. The rearrangement links TRBV10-3 to TRBJ1-6; D gene uncertain. Germline assignment: CDR1 ENHRY and CDR2 SYGVKD. Trimming removed 4 bases from V and 8 bases from J, with 12 bases in between. This CDR3 contains 14 residues.

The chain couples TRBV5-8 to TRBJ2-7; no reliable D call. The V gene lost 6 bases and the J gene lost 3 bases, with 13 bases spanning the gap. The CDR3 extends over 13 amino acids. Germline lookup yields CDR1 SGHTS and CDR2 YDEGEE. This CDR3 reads CASIYRVNYEQYF. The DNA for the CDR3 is TGTGCCAGCATATACAGAGTCAACTACGAGCAGTACTTC.

The CDR3 region is CSVGVGQASYEQYF. Written as DNA, the CDR3 is TGCAGCGTTGGTGTGGGGCAGGCAAGCTACGAGCAGTACTTC. V gene TRBV29-1 combines with J gene TRBJ2-7; tentative D call: TRBD1 (5 bases). Trimming cost V 4 bases and J 3 bases, with 16 bases left between them. The V gene's germline CDR1 is SQVTM and CDR2 ANQGSEA. CDR3 length: 14 residues.

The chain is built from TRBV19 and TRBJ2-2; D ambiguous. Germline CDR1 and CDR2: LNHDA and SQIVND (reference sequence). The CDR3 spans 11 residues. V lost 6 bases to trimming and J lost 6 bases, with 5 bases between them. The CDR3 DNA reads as TGTGCCAGTAGGGGTTCCGGGGAGCTGTTTTTT. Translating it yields CASRGSGELFF.

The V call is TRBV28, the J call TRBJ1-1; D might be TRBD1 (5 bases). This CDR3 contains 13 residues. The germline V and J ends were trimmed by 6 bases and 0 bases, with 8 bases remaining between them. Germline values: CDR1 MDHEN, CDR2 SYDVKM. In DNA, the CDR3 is TGTGCCAGCAGAGGACACCTGAACACTGAAGCTTTCTTT. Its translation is CASRGHLNTEAFF.

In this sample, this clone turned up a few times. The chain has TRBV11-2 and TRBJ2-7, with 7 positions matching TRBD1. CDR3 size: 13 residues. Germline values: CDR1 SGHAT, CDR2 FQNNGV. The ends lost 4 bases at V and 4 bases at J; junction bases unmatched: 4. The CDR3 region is CASSSDRFYEQYF. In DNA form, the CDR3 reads TGTGCCAGCAGCTCGGACAGGTTTTACGAGCAGTACTTC.

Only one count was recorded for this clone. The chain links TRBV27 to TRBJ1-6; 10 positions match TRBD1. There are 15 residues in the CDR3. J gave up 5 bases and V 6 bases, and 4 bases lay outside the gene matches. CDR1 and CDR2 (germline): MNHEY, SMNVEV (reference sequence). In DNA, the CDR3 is TGTGCCAGCAGCCGACAGGGGGCGGATAATTCACCCCTCCACTTT. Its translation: CASSRQGADNSPLHF.

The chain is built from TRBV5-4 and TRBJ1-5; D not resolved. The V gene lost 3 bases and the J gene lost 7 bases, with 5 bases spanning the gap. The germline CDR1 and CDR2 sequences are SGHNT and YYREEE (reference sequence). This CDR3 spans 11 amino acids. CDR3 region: CASSSSQPQHF. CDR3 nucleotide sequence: TGTGCCAGCAGCTCTTCACAGCCCCAGCATTTT.

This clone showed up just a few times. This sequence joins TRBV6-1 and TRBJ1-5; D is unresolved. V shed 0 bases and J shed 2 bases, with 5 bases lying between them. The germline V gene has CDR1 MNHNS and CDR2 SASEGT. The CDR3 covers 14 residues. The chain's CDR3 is CASSEALRNQPQHF. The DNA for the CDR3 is TGTGCCAGCAGTGAAGCGCTCCGCAATCAGCCCCAGCATTTT.

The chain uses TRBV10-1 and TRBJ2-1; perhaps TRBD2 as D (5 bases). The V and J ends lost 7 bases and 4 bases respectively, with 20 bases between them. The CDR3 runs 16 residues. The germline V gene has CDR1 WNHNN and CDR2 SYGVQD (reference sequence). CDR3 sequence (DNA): TGCGCCAGCACCCCCCGGGGTCGCGGGCCTTACAATGAGCAGTTCTTC. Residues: CASTPRGRGPYNEQFF.

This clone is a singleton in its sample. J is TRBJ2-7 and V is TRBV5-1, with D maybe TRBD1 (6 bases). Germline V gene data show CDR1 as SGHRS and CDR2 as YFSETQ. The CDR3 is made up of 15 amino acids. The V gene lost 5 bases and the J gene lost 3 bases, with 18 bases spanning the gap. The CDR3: CASSPTGPFGYEQYF. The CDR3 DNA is TGCGCCAGCAGTCCAACAGGGCCTTTCGGCTACGAGCAGTACTTC.

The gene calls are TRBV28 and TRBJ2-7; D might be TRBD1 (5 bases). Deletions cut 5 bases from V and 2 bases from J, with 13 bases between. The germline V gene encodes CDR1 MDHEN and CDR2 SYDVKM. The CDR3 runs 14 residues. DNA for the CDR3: TGTGCCAGCAGTACTCCAGGGTTCACCTACGAGCAGTACTTC. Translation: CASSTPGFTYEQYF.

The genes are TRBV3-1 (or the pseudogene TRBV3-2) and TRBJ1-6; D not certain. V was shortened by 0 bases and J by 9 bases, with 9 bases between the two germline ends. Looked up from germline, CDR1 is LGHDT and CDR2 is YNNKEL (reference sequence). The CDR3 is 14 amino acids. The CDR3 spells CASSQDAPSSPLHF. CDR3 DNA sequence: TGTGCCAGCAGCCAAGATGCCCCCAGTTCACCCCTCCACTTT.

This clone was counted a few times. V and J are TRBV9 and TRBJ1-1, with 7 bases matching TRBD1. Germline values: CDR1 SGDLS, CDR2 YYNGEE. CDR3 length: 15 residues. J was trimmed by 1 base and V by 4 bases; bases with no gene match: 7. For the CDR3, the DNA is TGTGCCAGCAGCACGGGACAGCTAACGAACACTGAAGCTTTCTTT. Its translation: CASSTGQLTNTEAFF.

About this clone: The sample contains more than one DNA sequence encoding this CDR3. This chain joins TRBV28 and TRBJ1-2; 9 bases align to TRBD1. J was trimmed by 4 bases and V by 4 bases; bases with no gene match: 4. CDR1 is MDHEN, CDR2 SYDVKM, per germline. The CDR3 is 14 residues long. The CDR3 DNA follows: TGTGCCAGCAGTTCTCCGGGACAGGGCTATGGCTACACCTTC. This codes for CASSSPGQGYGYTF.

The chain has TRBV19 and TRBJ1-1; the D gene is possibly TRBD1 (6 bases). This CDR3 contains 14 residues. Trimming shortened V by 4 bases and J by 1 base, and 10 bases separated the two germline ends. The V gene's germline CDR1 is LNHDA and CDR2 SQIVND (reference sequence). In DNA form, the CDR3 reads TGTGCCAGTAGTACGGGGGGACAGAACACTGAAGCTTTCTTT. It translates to CASSTGGQNTEAFF.

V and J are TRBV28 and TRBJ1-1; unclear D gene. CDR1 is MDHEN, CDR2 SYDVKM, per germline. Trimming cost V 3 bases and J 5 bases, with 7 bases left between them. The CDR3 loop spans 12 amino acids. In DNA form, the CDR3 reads TGTGCCAGCAGTTTGGTAGGTACTGAAGCTTTCTTT. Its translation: CASSLVGTEAFF.